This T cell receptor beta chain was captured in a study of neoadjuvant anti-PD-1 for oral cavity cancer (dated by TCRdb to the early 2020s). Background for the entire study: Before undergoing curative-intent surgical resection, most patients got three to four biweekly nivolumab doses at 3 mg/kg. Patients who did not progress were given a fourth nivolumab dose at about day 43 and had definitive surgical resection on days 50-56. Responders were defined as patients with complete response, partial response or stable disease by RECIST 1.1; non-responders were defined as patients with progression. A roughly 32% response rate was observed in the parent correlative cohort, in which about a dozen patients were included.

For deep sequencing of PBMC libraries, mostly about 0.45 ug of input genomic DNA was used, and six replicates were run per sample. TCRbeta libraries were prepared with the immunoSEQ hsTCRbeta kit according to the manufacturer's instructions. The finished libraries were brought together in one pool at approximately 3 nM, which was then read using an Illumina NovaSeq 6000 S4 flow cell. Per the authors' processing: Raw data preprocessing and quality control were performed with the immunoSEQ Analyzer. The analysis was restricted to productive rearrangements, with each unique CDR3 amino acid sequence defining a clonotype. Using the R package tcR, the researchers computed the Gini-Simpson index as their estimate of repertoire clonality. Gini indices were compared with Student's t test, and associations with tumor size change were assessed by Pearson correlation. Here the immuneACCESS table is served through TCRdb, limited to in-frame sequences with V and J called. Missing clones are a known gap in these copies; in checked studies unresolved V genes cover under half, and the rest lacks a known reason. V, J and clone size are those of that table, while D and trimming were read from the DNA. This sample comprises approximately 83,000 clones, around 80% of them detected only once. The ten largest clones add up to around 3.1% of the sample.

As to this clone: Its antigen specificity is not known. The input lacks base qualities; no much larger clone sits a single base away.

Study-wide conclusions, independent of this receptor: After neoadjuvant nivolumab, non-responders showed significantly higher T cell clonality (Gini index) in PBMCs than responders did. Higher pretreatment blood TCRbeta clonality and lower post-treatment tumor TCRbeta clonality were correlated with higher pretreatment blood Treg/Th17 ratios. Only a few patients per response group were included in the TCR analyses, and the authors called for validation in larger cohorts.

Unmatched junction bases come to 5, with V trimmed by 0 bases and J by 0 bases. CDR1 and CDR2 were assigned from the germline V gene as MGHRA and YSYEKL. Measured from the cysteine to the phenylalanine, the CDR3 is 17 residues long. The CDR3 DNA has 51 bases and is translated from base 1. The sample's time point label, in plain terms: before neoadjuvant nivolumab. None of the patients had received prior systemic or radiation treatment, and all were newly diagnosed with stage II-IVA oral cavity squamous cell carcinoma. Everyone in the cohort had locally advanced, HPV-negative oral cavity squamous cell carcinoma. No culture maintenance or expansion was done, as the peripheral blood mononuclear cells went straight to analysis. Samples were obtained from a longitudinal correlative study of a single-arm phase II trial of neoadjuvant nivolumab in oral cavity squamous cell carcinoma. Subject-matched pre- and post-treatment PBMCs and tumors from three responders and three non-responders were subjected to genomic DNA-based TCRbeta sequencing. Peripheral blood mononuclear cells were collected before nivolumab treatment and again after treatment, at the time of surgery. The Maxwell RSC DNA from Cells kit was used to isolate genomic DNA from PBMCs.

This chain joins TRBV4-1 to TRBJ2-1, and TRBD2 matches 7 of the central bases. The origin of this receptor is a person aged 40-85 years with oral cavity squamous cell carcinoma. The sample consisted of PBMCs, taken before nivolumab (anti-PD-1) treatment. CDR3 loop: CASSQDPLAASYNEQFF. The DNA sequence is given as TGCGCCAGCAGCCAAGATCCTCTAGCGGCCTCCTACAATGAGCAGTTCTTC.